The clone carrying this TCR beta chain has only a few counts. The antigen remains undetermined. These data originate in a study of OX40 agonist ivuxolimab in advanced cancers. Study summary: Approximately 40% of patients had received prior checkpoint inhibitor therapy. General observations from the study: Among the least clonally expanded were partial responders at 0.1-3.0 mg/kg.

Germline lookup yields CDR1 MGHDK and CDR2 SYGVNS. With 7 bases removed from V and 4 bases from J, the gap between germline ends came to 9 bases. The CDR3 contains 12 residues. Profiling relied on immunoSEQ multiplex PCR, and the TCRdb table lists in-frame clones only, not all of them. The repertoire consists of tens of thousands of clones, with approximately 89% occurring once and the leading ten covering 2.4%. This sequence joins TRBV25-1 and TRBJ2-3, with D possibly matching TRBD2 (6 bases). The TCR originated in an adult with an advanced solid tumor such as melanoma, head and neck, liver or kidney cancer. The input for sequencing was CD4+ or CD8+ T cells sorted from blood, taken in a trial of the OX40 agonist ivuxolimab. The CDR3 coding sequence is TGTGCCAGCAAACCGGGGGCAGATACGCAGTATTTT. Residues: CASKPGADTQYF.